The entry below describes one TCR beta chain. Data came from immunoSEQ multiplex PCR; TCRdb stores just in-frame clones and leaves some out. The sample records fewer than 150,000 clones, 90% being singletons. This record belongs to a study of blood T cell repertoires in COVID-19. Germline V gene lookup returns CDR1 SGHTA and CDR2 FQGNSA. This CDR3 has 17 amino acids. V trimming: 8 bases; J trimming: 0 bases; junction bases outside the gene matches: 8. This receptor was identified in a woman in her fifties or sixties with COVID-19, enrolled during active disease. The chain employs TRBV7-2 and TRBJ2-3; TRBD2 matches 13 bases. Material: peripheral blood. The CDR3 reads CASQLAGGLLSTDTQYF. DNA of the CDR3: TGTGCCAGCCAACTAGCGGGGGGGCTCCTTAGCACAGATACGCAGTATTTT.